This T cell receptor (beta chain) was sequenced in a study of early T cells in non-severe SARS-CoV-2 infection. Trimming removed 3 bases at V and 1 base at J, with 13 bases between. The CDR3 runs to 15 residues. Germline loops: CDR1 DFQATT, CDR2 SNEGSKA (reference sequence). By share, this clonotype ranks as medium-sized. TCRdb re-derived calls from the 5' RACE reads in MiXCR, one entry per CDR3 protein. Of 15,000 to 20,000 distinct CDR3 sequences in the sample, about 5% were seen once. V and J are TRBV20-1 and TRBJ2-1; D is perhaps TRBD2 (6 bases). The sample consisted of whole blood. The TCR comes from an adult who was a healthcare worker with PCR-confirmed SARS-CoV-2 infection or an uninfected control (not recorded which). The CDR3 DNA reads TGCAGTGCTAGCGGGAGATATGGATCCTACAATGAGCAGTTCTTC. This gives the protein CSASGRYGSYNEQFF.